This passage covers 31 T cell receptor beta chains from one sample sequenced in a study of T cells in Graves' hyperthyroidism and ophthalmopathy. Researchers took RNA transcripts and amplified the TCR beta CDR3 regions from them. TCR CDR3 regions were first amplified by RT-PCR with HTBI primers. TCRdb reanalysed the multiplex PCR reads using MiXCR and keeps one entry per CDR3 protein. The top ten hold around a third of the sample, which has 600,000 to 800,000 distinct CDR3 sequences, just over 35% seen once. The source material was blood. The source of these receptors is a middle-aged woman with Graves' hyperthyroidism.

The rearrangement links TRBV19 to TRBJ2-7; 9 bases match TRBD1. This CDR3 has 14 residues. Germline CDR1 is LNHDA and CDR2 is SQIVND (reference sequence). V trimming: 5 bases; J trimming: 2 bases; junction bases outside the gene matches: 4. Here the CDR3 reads CASSRQGETYEQYF. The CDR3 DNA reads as TGTGCCAGTAGTCGACAGGGGGAGACCTACGAGCAGTACTTC.

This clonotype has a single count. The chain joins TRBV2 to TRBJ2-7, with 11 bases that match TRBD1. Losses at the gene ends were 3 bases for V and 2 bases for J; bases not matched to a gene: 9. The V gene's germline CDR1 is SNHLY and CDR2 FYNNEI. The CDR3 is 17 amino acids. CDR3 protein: CASSDPQGQGETYEQYF. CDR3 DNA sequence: TGTGCCAGCAGTGACCCACAGGGACAGGGGGAGACCTACGAGCAGTACTTC. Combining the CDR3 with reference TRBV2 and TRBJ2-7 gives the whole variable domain EPEVTQTPSHQVTQMGQEVILRCVPISNHLYFYWYRQILGQKVEFLVSFYNNEISEKSEIFDDQFSVERPDGSNFTLKIRSTKLEDSAMYFCASSDPQGQGETYEQYFGPGTRLTVT.

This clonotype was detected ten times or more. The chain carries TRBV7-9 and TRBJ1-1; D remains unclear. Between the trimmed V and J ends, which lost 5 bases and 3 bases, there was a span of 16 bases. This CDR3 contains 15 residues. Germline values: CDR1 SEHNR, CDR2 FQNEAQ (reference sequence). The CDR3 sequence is CASSPAFGGHTEAFF. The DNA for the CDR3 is TGTGCCAGCAGCCCGGCCTTTGGAGGACACACTGAAGCTTTCTTT.

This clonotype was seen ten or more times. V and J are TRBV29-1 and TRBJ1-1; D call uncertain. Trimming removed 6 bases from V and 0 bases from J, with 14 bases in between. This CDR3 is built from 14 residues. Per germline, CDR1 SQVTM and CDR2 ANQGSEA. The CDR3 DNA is TGCAGCGTGACGGGAGCGGCCATGAACACTGAAGCTTTCTTT. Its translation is CSVTGAAMNTEAFF.

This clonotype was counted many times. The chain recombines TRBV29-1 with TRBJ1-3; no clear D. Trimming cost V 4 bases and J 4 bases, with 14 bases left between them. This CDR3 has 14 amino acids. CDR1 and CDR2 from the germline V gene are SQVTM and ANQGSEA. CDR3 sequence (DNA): TGCAGCGTTGGAACACCCGCCTTGGGAAACACCATATATTTT. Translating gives CSVGTPALGNTIYF. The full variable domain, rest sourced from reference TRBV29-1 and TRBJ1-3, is SAVISQKPSRDICQRGTSLTIQCQVDSQVTMMFWYRQQPGQSLTLIATANQGSEATYESGFVIDKFPISRPNLTFSTLTVSNMSPEDSSIYLCSVGTPALGNTIYFGEGSWLTVV.

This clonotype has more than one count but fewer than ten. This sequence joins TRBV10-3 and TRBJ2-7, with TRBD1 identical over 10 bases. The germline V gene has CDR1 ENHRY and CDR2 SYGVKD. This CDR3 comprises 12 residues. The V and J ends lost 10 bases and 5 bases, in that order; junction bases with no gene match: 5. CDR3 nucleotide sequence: TGTGCCAGTCCCGGGACAGGGGACGAGCAGTACTTC. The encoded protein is CASPGTGDEQYF.

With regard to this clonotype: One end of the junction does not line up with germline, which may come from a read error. CDR3 in amino acids: CASSAVAGDSGSYGQYF. Written as DNA, the CDR3 is TGTGCCAGCAGTGCAGTAGCGGGAGATTCGGGATCCTACGGGCAGTACTTC. The gene calls are TRBV10-3 and TRBJ2-7, with 9 bases identical to TRBD2. The CDR3 runs to 17 residues. In germline, CDR1 is ENHRY, CDR2 SYGVKD.

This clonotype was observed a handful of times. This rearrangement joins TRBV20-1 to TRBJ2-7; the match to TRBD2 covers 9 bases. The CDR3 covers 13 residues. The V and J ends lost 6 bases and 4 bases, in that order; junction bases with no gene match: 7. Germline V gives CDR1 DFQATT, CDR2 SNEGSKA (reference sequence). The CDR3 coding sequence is TGCAGTGCCGCGGGAGGGGGATTATACGAGCAGTACTTC. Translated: CSAAGGGLYEQYF.

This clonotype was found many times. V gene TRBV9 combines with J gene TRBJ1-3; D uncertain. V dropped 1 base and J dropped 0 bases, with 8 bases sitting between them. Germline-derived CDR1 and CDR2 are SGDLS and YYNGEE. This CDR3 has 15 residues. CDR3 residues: CASSVHPNSGNTIYF. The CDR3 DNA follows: TGTGCCAGCAGCGTACACCCCAACTCTGGAAACACCATATATTTT. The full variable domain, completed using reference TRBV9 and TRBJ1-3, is DSGVTQTPKHLITATGQRVTLRCSPRSGDLSVYWYQQSLDQGLQFLIQYYNGEERAKGNILERFSAQQFPDLHSELNLSSLELGDSALYFCASSVHPNSGNTIYFGEGSWLTVV.

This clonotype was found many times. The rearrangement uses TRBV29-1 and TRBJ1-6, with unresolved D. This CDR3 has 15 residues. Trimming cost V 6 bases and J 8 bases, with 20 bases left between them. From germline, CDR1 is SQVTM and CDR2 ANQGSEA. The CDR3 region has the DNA TGCAGCGTCAAGGTACACGCGAGGCTGGATTCACCCCTCCACTTT. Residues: CSVKVHARLDSPLHF.

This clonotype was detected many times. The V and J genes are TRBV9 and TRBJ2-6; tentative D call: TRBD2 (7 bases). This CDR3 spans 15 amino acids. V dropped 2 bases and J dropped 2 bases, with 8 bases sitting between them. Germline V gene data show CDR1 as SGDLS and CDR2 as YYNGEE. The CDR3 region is CASSVGGPGANVLTF. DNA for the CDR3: TGTGCCAGCAGCGTCGGGGGGCCTGGGGCCAACGTCCTGACTTTC.

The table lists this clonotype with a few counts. The CDR3 nucleotides read TGTGCCAGCAGTTACCCTCGGACAGTTACCCTGAACACTGAAGCTTTCTTT. Protein product: CASSYPRTVTLNTEAFF. The V call is TRBV6-2 or TRBV6-3, the J call TRBJ1-1, with D possibly TRBD1 on 6 matching bases. In germline, CDR1 is MNHEY, CDR2 SVGEGT. The CDR3 loop spans 17 amino acids. Trimming stripped 2 bases from V and 0 bases from J, with 16 bases between.

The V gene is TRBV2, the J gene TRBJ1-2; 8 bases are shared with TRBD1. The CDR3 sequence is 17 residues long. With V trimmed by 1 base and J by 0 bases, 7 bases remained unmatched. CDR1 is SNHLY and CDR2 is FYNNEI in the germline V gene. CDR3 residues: CASSEGAGGLANYGYTF. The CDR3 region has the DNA TGTGCCAGCAGTGAAGGGGCAGGGGGCCTAGCTAACTATGGCTACACCTTC.

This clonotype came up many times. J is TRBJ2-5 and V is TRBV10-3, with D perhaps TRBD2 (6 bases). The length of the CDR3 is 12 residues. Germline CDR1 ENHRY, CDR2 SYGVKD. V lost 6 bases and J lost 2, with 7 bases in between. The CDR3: CAIRGTQETQYF. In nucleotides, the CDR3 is TGTGCCATCAGAGGGACTCAAGAGACCCAGTACTTC.

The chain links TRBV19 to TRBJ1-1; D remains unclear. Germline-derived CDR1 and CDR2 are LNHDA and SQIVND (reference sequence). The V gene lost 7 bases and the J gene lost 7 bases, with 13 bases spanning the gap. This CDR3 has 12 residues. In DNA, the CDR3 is TGTGCCAGTACCAAAGACGGGAATGAAGCTTTCTTT. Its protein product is CASTKDGNEAFF.

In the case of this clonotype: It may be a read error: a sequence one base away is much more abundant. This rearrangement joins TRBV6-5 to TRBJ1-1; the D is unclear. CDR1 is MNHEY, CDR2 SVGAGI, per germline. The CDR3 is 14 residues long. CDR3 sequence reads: CASSKGIMNTEASF. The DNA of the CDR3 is TGTGCCAGCAGTAAGGGCATCATGAACACTGAAGCTTCCTTT.

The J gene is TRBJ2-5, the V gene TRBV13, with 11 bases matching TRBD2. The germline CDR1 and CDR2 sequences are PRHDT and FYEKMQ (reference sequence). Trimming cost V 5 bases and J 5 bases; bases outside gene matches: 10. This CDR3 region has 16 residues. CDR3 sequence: CASSRLAGSPGETQYF. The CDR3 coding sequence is TGTGCCAGCAGCCGACTAGCGGGAAGTCCGGGTGAGACCCAGTACTTC.

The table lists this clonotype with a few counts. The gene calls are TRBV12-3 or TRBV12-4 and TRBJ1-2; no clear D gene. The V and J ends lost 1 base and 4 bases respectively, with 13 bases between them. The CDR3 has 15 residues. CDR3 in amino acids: CASSLGSSMAYGYTF. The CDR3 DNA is TGTGCCAGCAGTTTAGGGTCCAGCATGGCCTATGGCTACACCTTC.

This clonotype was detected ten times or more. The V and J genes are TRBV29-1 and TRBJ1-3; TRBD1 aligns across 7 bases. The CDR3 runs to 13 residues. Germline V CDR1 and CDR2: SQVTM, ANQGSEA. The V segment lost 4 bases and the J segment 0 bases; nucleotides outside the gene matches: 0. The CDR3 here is CSVGQGSGNTIYF. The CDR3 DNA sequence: TGCAGCGTTGGACAGGGCTCTGGAAACACCATATATTTT.

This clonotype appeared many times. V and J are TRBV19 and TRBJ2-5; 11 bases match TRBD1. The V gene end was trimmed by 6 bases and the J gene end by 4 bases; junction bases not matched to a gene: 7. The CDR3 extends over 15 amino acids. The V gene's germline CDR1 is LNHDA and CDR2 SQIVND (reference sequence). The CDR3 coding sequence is TGTGCCAGTAGCCCGGGACAGGGGGTTGGAGAGACCCAGTACTTC. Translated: CASSPGQGVGETQYF.

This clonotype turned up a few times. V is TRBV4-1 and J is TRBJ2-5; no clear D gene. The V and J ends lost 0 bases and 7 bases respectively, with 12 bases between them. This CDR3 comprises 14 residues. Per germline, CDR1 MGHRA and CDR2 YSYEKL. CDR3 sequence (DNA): TGCGCCAGCAGCCAAGAGACCGACCTTCGGACCCAGTACTTC. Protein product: CASSQETDLRTQYF.

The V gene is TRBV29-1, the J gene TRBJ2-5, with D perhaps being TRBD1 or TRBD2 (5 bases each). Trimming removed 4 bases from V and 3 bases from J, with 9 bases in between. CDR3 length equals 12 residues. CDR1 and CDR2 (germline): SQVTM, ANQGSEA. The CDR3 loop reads CSVVGTKETQYF. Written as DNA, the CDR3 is TGCAGCGTTGTGGGGACCAAAGAGACCCAGTACTTC.

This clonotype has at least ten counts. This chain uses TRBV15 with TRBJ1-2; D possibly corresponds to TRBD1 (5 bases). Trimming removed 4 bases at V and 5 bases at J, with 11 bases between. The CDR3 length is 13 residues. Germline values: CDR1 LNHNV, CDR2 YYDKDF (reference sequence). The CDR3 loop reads CATSKGDEYGYTF. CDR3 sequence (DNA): TGTGCCACCAGCAAAGGGGATGAATATGGCTACACCTTC.

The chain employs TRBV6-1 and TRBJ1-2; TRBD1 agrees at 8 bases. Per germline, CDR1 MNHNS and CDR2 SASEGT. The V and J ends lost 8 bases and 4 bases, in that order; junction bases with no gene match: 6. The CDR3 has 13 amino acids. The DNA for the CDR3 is TGTGCCAGCCTGGACAGGGACGGCTATGGCTACACCTTC. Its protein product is CASLDRDGYGYTF.

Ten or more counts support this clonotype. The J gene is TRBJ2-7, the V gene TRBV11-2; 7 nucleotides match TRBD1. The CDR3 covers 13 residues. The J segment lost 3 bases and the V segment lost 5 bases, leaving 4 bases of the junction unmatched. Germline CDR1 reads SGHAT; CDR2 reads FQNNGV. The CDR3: CASSRRQGYEQYF. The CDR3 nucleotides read TGTGCCAGCAGCCGTAGACAGGGCTACGAGCAGTACTTC.

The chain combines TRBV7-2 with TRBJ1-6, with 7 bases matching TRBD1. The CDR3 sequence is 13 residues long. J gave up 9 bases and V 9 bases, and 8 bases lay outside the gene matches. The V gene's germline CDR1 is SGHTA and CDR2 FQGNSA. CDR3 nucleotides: TGTGCCAGTAGCGGGACAGTCGGTTCACCCCTCCACTTT. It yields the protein CASSGTVGSPLHF.

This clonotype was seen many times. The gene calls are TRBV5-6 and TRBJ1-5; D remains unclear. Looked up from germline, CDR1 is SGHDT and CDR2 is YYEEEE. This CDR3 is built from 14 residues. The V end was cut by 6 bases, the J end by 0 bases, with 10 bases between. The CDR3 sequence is CASTTDGSNQPQHF. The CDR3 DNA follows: TGTGCCAGCACCACCGACGGTAGCAATCAGCCCCAGCATTTT.

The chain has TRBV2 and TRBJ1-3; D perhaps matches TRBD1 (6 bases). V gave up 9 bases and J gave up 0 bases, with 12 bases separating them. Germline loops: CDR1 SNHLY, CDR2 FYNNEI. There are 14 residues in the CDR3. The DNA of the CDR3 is TGTGCCAGTGGGGGCAGGACCTCTGGAAACACCATATATTTT. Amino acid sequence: CASGGRTSGNTIYF.

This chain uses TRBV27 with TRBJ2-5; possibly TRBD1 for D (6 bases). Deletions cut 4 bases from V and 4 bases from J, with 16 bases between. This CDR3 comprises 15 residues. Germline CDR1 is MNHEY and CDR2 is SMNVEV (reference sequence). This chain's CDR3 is CASSSQYRVRETQYF. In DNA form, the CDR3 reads TGTGCCAGCAGTTCCCAGTACAGGGTGAGAGAGACCCAGTACTTC.

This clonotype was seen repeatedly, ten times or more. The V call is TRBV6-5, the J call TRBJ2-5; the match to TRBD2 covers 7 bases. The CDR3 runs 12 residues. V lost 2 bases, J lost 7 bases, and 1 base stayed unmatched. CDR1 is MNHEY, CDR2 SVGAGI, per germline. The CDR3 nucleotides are TGTGCCAGCAGTTACGGGGAGGGGACCCAGTACTTC. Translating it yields CASSYGEGTQYF.

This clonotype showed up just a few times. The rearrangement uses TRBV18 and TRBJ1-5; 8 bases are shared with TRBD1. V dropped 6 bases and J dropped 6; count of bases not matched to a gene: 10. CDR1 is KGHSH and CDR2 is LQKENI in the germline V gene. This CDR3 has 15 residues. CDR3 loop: CASSSTGAARQPQHF. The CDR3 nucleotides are TGTGCCAGCTCGTCGACAGGGGCGGCTCGTCAGCCCCAGCATTTT.